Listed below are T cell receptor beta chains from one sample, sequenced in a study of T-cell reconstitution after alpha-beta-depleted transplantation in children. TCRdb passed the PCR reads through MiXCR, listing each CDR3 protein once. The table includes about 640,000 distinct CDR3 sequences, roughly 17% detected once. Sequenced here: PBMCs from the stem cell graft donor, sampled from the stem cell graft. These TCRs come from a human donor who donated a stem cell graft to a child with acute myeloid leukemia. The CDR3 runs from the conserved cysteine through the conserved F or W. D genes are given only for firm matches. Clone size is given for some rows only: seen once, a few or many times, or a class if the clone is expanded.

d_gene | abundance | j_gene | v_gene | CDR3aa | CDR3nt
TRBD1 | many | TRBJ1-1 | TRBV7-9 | CASSLMGQDTEAFF | TGTGCCAGCAGCTTAATGGGACAGGACACTGAAGCTTTCTTT
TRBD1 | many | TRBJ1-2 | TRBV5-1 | CASSYTGGDGYTF | TGCGCCAGCAGCTACACAGGGGGCGATGGCTACACCTTC
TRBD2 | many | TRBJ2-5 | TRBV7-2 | CASSLNGLAGEETQYF | TGTGCCAGCAGCTTGAATGGACTAGCGGGGGAGGAGACCCAGTACTTC
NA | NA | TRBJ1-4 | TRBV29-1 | CSVAELDATNEKLFF | TGCAGCGTTGCTGAGTTGGATGCAACTAATGAAAAACTGTTTTTT
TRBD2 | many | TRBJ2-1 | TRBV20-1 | CSARIGGANEQFF | TGCAGTGCTAGAATCGGGGGGGCCAATGAGCAGTTCTTC
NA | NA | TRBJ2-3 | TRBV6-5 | CASRLKGVPVDTQYF | TGTGCCAGCAGGTTAAAAGGGGTCCCGGTAGATACGCAGTATTTT
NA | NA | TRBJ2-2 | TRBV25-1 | CASSEPGGPGELFF | TGTGCCAGCAGTGAACCAGGCGGACCCGGGGAGCTGTTTTTT
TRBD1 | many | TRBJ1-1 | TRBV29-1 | CSVGPGQGNTEAFF | TGCAGCGTTGGACCGGGACAGGGGAACACTGAAGCTTTCTTT
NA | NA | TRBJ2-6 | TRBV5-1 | CASSTGDSGANVLTF | TGCGCCAGCAGCACGGGGGACTCTGGGGCCAACGTCCTGACTTTC
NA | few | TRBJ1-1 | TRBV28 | CASSLGRVGAEAFF | TGTGCCAGCAGTTTAGGCAGGGTGGGCGCTGAAGCTTTCTTT
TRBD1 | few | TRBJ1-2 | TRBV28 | CASSLQTGYPYGYTF | TGTGCCAGCAGTTTACAGACAGGGTACCCTTATGGCTACACCTTC
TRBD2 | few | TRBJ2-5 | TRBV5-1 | CASSDGLAGGQKTQYF | TGCGCCAGCAGCGATGGACTAGCGGGGGGTCAGAAGACCCAGTACTTC
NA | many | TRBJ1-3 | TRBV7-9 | CASQSHSGNTIYF | TGTGCCAGCCAGTCTCACTCTGGAAACACCATATATTTT
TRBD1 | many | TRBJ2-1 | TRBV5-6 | CASSSGTGGFNEQFF | TGTGCCAGCAGCTCAGGGACAGGGGGCTTTAATGAGCAGTTCTTC
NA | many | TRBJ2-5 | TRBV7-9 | CASSLVAQETQYF | TGTGCCAGCAGCTTGGTAGCTCAAGAGACCCAGTACTTC
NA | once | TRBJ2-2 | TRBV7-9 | CASSAWETDYTGELFF | TGTGCCAGCAGCGCCTGGGAGACTGACTACACCGGGGAGCTGTTTTTT
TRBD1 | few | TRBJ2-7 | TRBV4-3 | CASSQAPTGGYEQYF | TGCGCCAGCAGCCAAGCCCCGACAGGGGGCTACGAGCAGTACTTC
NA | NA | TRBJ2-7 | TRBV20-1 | CSASERYEQYF | TGCAGTGCTAGTGAGCGTTACGAGCAGTACTTC
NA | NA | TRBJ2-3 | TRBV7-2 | CASSLMRGTDTQYF | TGTGCCAGCAGCTTAATGCGGGGCACAGATACGCAGTATTTT
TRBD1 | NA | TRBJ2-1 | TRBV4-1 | CASSQGTGGDEQFF | TGCGCCAGCAGCCAGGGTACAGGGGGCGATGAGCAGTTCTTC
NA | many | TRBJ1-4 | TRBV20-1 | CSARPGQSTNEKLFF | TGCAGTGCTAGACCGGGCCAGTCAACTAATGAAAAACTGTTTTTT
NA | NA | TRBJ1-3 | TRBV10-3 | CAISEGSDTIYF | TGTGCCATCAGTGAGGGTTCGGACACCATATATTTT
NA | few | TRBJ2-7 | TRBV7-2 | CASSPGGARYEQYF | TGTGCCAGCAGCCCCGGTGGGGCCCGCTACGAGCAGTACTTC
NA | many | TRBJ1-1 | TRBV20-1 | CSAGGEGTEAFF | TGCAGTGCTGGGGGGGAGGGCACTGAAGCTTTCTTT
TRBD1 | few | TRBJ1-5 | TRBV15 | CATSRDLQGRNQPQHF | TGTGCCACCAGCAGAGATTTACAGGGGAGGAATCAGCCCCAGCATTTT
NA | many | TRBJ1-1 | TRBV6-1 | CASTYPSGEDEAFF | TGTGCCAGCACCTACCCCTCGGGGGAGGATGAAGCTTTCTTT
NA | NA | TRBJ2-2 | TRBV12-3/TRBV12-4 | CASSPREPNTGELFF | TGTGCCAGCAGTCCCCGGGAACCTAACACCGGGGAGCTGTTTTTT
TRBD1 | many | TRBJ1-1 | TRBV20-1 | CSVPDRANTEAFF | TGCAGTGTCCCGGACAGGGCGAACACTGAAGCTTTCTTT
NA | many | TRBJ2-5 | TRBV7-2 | CASSSGSGETQYF | TGTGCCAGCAGCTCCGGGTCGGGGGAGACCCAGTACTTC
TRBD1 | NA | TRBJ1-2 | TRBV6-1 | CASSPSTGGSYGYTF | TGTGCCAGCAGCCCCTCGACAGGGGGCTCCTATGGCTACACCTTC
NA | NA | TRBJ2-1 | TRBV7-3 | CASSLGRNGQFF | TGTGCCAGCAGTCTCGGACGGAATGGGCAGTTCTTC
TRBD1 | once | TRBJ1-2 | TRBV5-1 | CASSYSQGDGYTF | TGCGCCAGCAGCTACTCACAGGGGGATGGCTACACCTTC
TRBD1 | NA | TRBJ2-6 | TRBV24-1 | CATSDKDRTSGANVLTF | TGTGCCACCAGTGACAAGGACAGGACCTCTGGGGCCAACGTCCTGACTTTC
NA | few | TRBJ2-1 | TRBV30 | CAWSVGGREQFF | TGTGCCTGGAGTGTTGGGGGACGGGAGCAGTTCTTC
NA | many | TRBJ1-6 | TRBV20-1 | CSARERGIGLGDSYNSPLHF | TGCAGTGCTAGAGAGAGAGGGATCGGACTTGGGGACTCCTATAATTCACCCCTCCACTTT
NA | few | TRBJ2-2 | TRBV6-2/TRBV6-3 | CASSLQSQQSYTATGELFF | TGTGCCAGCAGCCTACAGTCCCAACAATCTTACACGGCCACCGGGGAGCTGTTTTTT
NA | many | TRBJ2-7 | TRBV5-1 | CASSRDNYEQYF | TGCGCCAGCAGCCGGGACAACTACGAGCAGTACTTC
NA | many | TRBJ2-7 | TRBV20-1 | CSAAVGAGEQYF | TGCAGTGCTGCGGTGGGGGCAGGCGAGCAGTACTTC
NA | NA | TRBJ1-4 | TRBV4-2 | CASSQEGRGILSNEKLFF | TGTGCCAGCAGCCAAGAGGGGAGGGGCATCCTATCTAATGAAAAACTGTTTTTT
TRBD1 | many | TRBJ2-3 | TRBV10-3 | CAIRVGTGLTDTQYF | TGTGCCATCAGGGTCGGGACAGGGCTTACAGATACGCAGTATTTT
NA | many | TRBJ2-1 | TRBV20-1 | CSVQFNEQFF | TGCAGTGTTCAATTCAATGAGCAGTTCTTC
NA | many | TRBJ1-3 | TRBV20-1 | CSARDIDHSGNTIYF | TGCAGTGCTAGAGATATAGACCACTCTGGAAACACCATATATTTT
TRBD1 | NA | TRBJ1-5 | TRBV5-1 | CASSVTGGKNQPQHF | TGCGCCAGCAGCGTCACAGGGGGCAAAAATCAGCCCCAGCATTTT
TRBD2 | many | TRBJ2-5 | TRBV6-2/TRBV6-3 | CASTRAGTEQETQYF | TGTGCCAGCACGAGAGCGGGGACGGAACAAGAGACCCAGTACTTC